The 11 T cell receptor beta chains below come from one sample, sequenced in a study of OX40 agonist ivuxolimab in advanced cancers. Method: immunoSEQ multiplex PCR; TCRdb's copy keeps in-frame clones and lacks some. The sample carries some 99,000 clones, around nine tenths recorded once. Material: CD4+ or CD8+ T cells sorted from blood, obtained in a trial of the OX40 agonist ivuxolimab. The receptors shown here come from an adult with an advanced solid tumor such as melanoma, head and neck, liver or kidney cancer.

The V gene is TRBV15, the J gene TRBJ2-1, with D tentatively TRBD2 (6 bases). Germline V gives CDR1 LNHNV, CDR2 YYDKDF (reference sequence). The V end was cut by 2 bases, the J end by 1 base, with 21 bases between. CDR3 length: 19 amino acids. This CDR3 is CATSRPPFTGGPSYNEQFF. CDR3 in DNA: TGTGCCACCAGCAGACCCCCTTTTACCGGGGGTCCATCCTACAATGAGCAGTTCTTC.

This clone occurred a few times. V is TRBV11-2 and J is TRBJ1-1; D uncertain. Germline CDR1 reads SGHAT; CDR2 reads FQNNGV. The V end was cut by 4 bases, the J end by 6 bases, with 9 bases between. CDR3 size: 12 residues. CDR3 sequence (DNA): TGTGCCAGCAGCTCGCAGACCTCTGAAGCTTTCTTT. It translates to CASSSQTSEAFF.

This rearrangement joins TRBV5-4 to TRBJ1-2, with D possibly matching TRBD1 (6 bases). The CDR3 is made up of 15 amino acids. Trimming stripped 6 bases from V and 8 bases from J, with 23 bases between. In germline, CDR1 is SGHNT, CDR2 YYREEE (reference sequence). Here the CDR3 reads CASTPAGGRVEGYTF. The CDR3 coding sequence is TGTGCCAGCACCCCGGCGGGGGGCCGTGTCGAAGGCTACACCTTC. Filled out from reference TRBV5-4 and TRBJ1-2, the complete variable domain reads ETGVTQSPTHLIKTRGQQVTLRCSSQSGHNTVSWYQQALGQGPQFIFQYYREEENGRGNFPPRFSGLQFPNYSSELNVNALELDDSALYLCASTPAGGRVEGYTFGSGTRLTVV.

This sequence joins TRBV19 and TRBJ1-4; a possible D gene is TRBD1 (6 bases). Germline CDR1 is LNHDA and CDR2 is SQIVND (reference sequence). Trimming removed 1 base from V and 4 bases from J, with 13 bases in between. This CDR3 is built from 16 residues. The CDR3 reads CASSIVGGGNNEKLFF. The CDR3 nucleotides are TGTGCCAGTAGTATAGTCGGAGGGGGGAATAATGAAAAACTGTTTTTT.

The chain uses TRBV29-1 and TRBJ2-6; 8 nucleotides line up with TRBD1. The CDR3 is 17 residues long. V trimming: 1 base; J trimming: 2 bases; junction bases outside the gene matches: 7. Germline V gene sequence: CDR1 SQVTM, CDR2 ANQGSEA. The CDR3 region is CSVEARQGLAGANVLTF. CDR3 coding DNA: TGCAGCGTTGAAGCCCGACAGGGGCTTGCTGGGGCCAACGTCCTGACTTTC.

This clone came up a few times. V gene TRBV7-3 combines with J gene TRBJ1-1; perhaps TRBD1 as D (5 bases). Germline CDR1 SGHTA, CDR2 FQGTGA. The V end lost 0 bases, the J end lost 3 bases, and 8 bases lay between the germline ends. The CDR3 loop spans 14 amino acids. In nucleotides, the CDR3 is TGTGCCAGCAGCTTAACGGGGGGAGACACTGAAGCTTTCTTT. Protein sequence: CASSLTGGDTEAFF.

The chain recombines TRBV10-1 with TRBJ1-1, with D hard to call. Germline values: CDR1 WNHNN, CDR2 SYGVQD (reference sequence). This CDR3 has 15 residues. The V end lost 1 base, the J end lost 0 bases, and 9 bases lay between the germline ends. The CDR3 DNA is TGCGCCAGCAGTGAGTTCGTGGGCTTGAACACTGAAGCTTTCTTT. It encodes CASSEFVGLNTEAFF.

V and J are TRBV9 and TRBJ2-7; D not certain. From germline, CDR1 is SGDLS and CDR2 YYNGEE. The length of the CDR3 is 15 residues. V dropped 4 bases and J dropped 2 bases, with 16 bases sitting between them. The CDR3 loop is CASSPRVGNTYEQYF. The CDR3 DNA reads as TGTGCCAGCAGCCCCAGAGTGGGGAACACCTACGAGCAGTACTTC.

This chain joins TRBV28 and TRBJ2-7; D uncertain. The CDR3 runs 14 residues. Germline V lookup: CDR1 MDHEN, CDR2 SYDVKM. Trimming left V 10 bases short and J 0 bases short, with 16 bases between. CDR3 residues: CATNVGSTSYEQYF. DNA of the CDR3: TGTGCCACCAATGTCGGGTCGACCTCCTACGAGCAGTACTTC.

The chain links TRBV19 to TRBJ2-6; D is ambiguous. From germline, CDR1 is LNHDA and CDR2 SQIVND (reference sequence). The CDR3 runs 15 residues. V lost 3 bases and J lost 3, with 9 bases in between. CDR3 DNA sequence: TGTGCCAGTAGTATCGAAGGGTTTGGGGCCAACGTCCTGACTTTC. It is translated as CASSIEGFGANVLTF.

There are a few counts of this clone. The chain links TRBV6-1 to TRBJ2-5; tentatively, D is TRBD2 (6 bases). CDR1 is MNHNS and CDR2 is SASEGT in the germline V gene. The CDR3 totals 11 residues. V was clipped by 3 bases and J by 9 bases, with 8 bases between them. The CDR3 nucleotides are TGTGCCAGCAGTGAGTCGGGGGCCCAGTACTTC. Residues: CASSESGAQYF.